This paragraph reports one T cell receptor (beta chain). This clonotype was detected a few times. The antigen it recognizes is unknown. Per-nucleotide qualities are absent, and no much larger clonotype sits a single base away. The entry originates in a study of response to subunit inactivated influenza vaccine (dated by TCRdb to 2016 to 2019). A note on the overall study: To follow how T cells responded to a trivalent subunit inactivated influenza vaccine, the researchers relied on deep quantitative profiling of the T cell receptor repertoire. Paper-wide results and their limitations: The authors suggested that each seasonal influenza vaccination may recruit only a limited number of new T cells.

As encoded in the germline V gene, CDR1 is SQVTM while CDR2 is ANQGSEA. The CDR3, cysteine through phenylalanine, is 13 amino acids long. Here the CDR3 DNA is all that survives: 39 bases in frame from base 1. The junction carries 8 bases between V and J, which are trimmed by 1 base and 4 bases respectively. Library prep was done by RT-PCR. Sequenced on an Illumina HiSeq 2500. Starting from the raw public reads, TCRdb applied fastp trimming at Q25, assembled clones with MiXCR and retained in-frame beta chains. Rows matching on CDR3 protein sequence are summarized as one entry with the most common DNA and genes. This sample comprises 610,000 or so distinct CDR3 sequences, 13% to 15% of them detected only once. The ten largest clonotypes hold over 8.5% of the sample.

The clonotype originates from a middle-aged man who received an inactivated influenza vaccine. Donor details come from another sample of the same person, matched by shared clones. Sequences were derived from PBMCs from blood, sampled roughly 13 days after vaccination. Rearrangement joined TRBV29-1 to TRBJ1-5; TRBD1 could be the D gene, as 6 bases match. This receptor carries the CDR3 CSVEVDRNQPQHF. The nucleotides read TGCAGCGTTGAAGTAGACAGGAATCAGCCCCAGCATTTT.